A selection of T cell receptor beta chains follows, all from one sample in a study of blood T cell repertoires in COVID-19. Clones were sequenced by immunoSEQ multiplex PCR, and TCRdb holds only the in-frame ones, with some missing. The profile covers about 99,000 clones, with around 87% appearing a single time and about 15% taken by the ten largest. Sequenced sample: peripheral blood. The receptors shown here come from a man aged 50 to 59 with acute or convalescent COVID-19. Both conserved end residues are part of each CDR3. The D gene is left open where the match is weak. A clone size is listed for some rows: how often the clone was seen (once, few, many), or a class if it is expanded.

d_call | clone_size | j_call | v_call | cdr3_aa | cdr3_nt
TRBD1 | NA | TRBJ2-7 | TRBV2 | CASQYNRDRPQNEQYF | TGTGCCAGCCAATACAACCGGGACAGGCCCCAAAACGAGCAGTACTTC
NA | NA | TRBJ2-3 | TRBV9 | CASSVSVDTQYF | TGTGCCAGCAGCGTATCTGTAGATACGCAGTATTTT
TRBD1 | once | TRBJ1-2 | TRBV28 | CASSSTGAPGYTF | TGTGCCAGCAGTTCCACAGGGGCGCCTGGCTACACCTTC
NA | NA | TRBJ2-7 | TRBV5-1 | CASSLRGTYEQYF | TGCGCCAGCAGCTTGAGGGGCACCTACGAGCAGTACTTC
NA | once | TRBJ1-4 | TRBV7-9 | CASSPGGSEKLFF | TGTGCCAGCTCCCCCGGGGGAAGTGAAAAACTGTTTTTT
TRBD2 | NA | TRBJ2-7 | TRBV6-7 | CASSYGGIKRDSVVSYF | TGTGCCAGCAGTTACGGGGGGATAAAGCGGGATTCCGTCGTTTCGTACTTC
TRBD2 | many | TRBJ2-3 | TRBV3-1/TRBV3-2 | CASSLAGVGLNTQYF | TGTGCCAGCAGCCTAGCGGGAGTTGGATTAAATACGCAGTATTTT
NA | NA | TRBJ1-1 | TRBV2 | CASSASRAFF | TGTGCCAGCAGTGCTTCTCGAGCTTTCTTT
NA | NA | TRBJ2-7 | TRBV2 | CASSTQARGSPFYEQYF | TGTGCCAGCAGTACCCAGGCCCGTGGTTCTCCCTTTTACGAGCAGTACTTC
NA | NA | TRBJ2-7 | TRBV2 | CASSETGQDIYEQYF | TGTGCCAGCAGTGAAACAGGGCAGGACATCTACGAGCAGTACTTC
NA | once | TRBJ2-3 | TRBV3-1/TRBV3-2 | CASSSNGGTDTQYF | TGTGCCAGCAGCTCAAACGGGGGCACAGATACGCAGTATTTT
NA | NA | TRBJ2-2 | TRBV7-9 | CASSNYSGGEAGELFF | TGTGCCAGCAGCAATTATTCGGGGGGCGAGGCCGGGGAGCTGTTTTTT
NA | NA | TRBJ2-6 | TRBV28 | CASSSPREDISGANVLTF | TGTGCCAGCAGTTCCCCTCGAGAGGACATCTCTGGGGCCAACGTCCTGACTTTC
TRBD1 | NA | TRBJ2-5 | TRBV11-2 | CASSPRVTGGKETQYF | TGTGCCAGCAGCCCCAGGGTTACAGGGGGAAAAGAGACCCAGTACTTC
TRBD2 | NA | TRBJ2-1 | TRBV5-1 | CASSLVGLASNEQFF | TGCGCCAGCAGCTTGGTGGGACTAGCGTCAAATGAGCAGTTCTTC
TRBD1 | NA | TRBJ1-5 | TRBV19 | CASSSRGLGDQPQHF | TGTGCCAGTAGTAGCAGGGGGCTCGGGGATCAGCCCCAGCATTTT
NA | NA | TRBJ2-1 | TRBV15 | CATSRDRTHNNEQFF | TGTGCCACCAGCAGAGATCGCACACACAACAATGAGCAGTTCTTC
NA | NA | TRBJ2-1 | TRBV15 | CATSSEEGNEQFF | TGTGCCACCAGCAGCGAGGAGGGGAATGAGCAGTTCTTC
NA | once | TRBJ2-6 | TRBV25-1 | CASSDLQVSGANVLTF | TGTGCCAGCAGTGACCTTCAGGTATCTGGGGCCAACGTCCTGACTTTC
NA | NA | TRBJ1-1 | TRBV27 | CASRFRGNTEAFF | TGTGCCAGCAGGTTTAGGGGGAACACTGAAGCTTTCTTT
TRBD2 | NA | TRBJ2-1 | TRBV11-1 | CASSLGLAGGGKFF | TGTGCCAGCAGCTTGGGACTAGCGGGAGGAGGCAAGTTCTTC
NA | NA | TRBJ1-6 | TRBV4-2 | CASSQAIRGNSPLHF | TGTGCCAGCAGCCAAGCCATTCGCGGGAATTCACCCCTCCACTTT
TRBD2 | NA | TRBJ2-3 | TRBV3-1/TRBV3-2 | CASSAMIAGAADTQYF | TGTGCCAGCAGCGCTATGATAGCGGGGGCGGCGGATACGCAGTATTTT
TRBD1 | once | TRBJ2-1 | TRBV28 | CASSLGGQGSDEQFF | TGTGCCAGCAGTTTAGGGGGACAGGGATCCGATGAGCAGTTCTTC
NA | once | TRBJ2-1 | TRBV7-9 | CASSQRDSGEQFF | TGTGCCAGCAGCCAGCGCGATTCAGGGGAGCAGTTCTTC
NA | NA | TRBJ2-1 | TRBV30 | CAWSSWGRWDYPLYEQFF | TGTGCCTGGAGTTCCTGGGGGCGCTGGGACTACCCTTTGTATGAGCAGTTCTTC
TRBD1 | NA | TRBJ1-5 | TRBV19 | CASRPGQAQPQHF | TGTGCCAGTAGGCCAGGACAGGCGCAGCCCCAGCATTTT
TRBD2 | NA | TRBJ2-1 | TRBV6-6 | CASSLTSGSYEQFF | TGTGCCAGCAGTTTGACTAGCGGGAGTTATGAGCAGTTCTTC
TRBD1 | NA | TRBJ1-5 | TRBV19 | CASRTGDSNQPQHF | TGTGCCAGTAGGACAGGGGACAGCAATCAGCCCCAGCATTTT
TRBD1 | NA | TRBJ2-3 | TRBV10-3 | CAIGEGTGGADTQYF | TGTGCCATCGGCGAAGGGACAGGGGGCGCAGATACGCAGTATTTT
NA | NA | TRBJ2-7 | TRBV5-1 | CASSPSAGSTYEQYF | TGCGCCAGCAGCCCATCAGCGGGCTCGACCTACGAGCAGTACTTC
TRBD2 | NA | TRBJ2-7 | TRBV27 | CASSHGLAGHSYEQYF | TGTGCCAGCAGTCACGGACTAGCGGGCCACTCCTACGAGCAGTACTTC
TRBD1 | NA | TRBJ2-2 | TRBV10-1 | CASSRTGDNTGELFF | TGCGCCAGCAGTAGGACAGGGGATAACACCGGGGAGCTGTTTTTT
TRBD1 | NA | TRBJ2-7 | TRBV7-9 | CASSNSTGGLYEQYF | TGTGCCAGCAGCAATTCGACAGGGGGCCTATACGAGCAGTACTTC
TRBD2 | NA | TRBJ2-7 | TRBV7-9 | CASALTSGSNEQYF | TGTGCCAGCGCCCTGACTAGCGGGAGTAACGAGCAGTACTTC
TRBD1 | NA | TRBJ2-3 | TRBV24-1 | CATSGEETGLKDTQYF | TGTGCCACCAGTGGGGAAGAGACAGGGCTTAAAGATACGCAGTATTTT
NA | NA | TRBJ2-2 | TRBV4-2 | CASSLMGLTNTGELFF | TGTGCCAGCAGCCTGATGGGACTTACCAACACCGGGGAGCTGTTTTTT
NA | NA | TRBJ2-6 | TRBV6-5 | CASSYRQLSGANVLTF | TGTGCCAGCAGTTACCGACAGCTCTCTGGGGCCAACGTCCTGACTTTC
NA | NA | TRBJ2-7 | TRBV30 | CAWSQSVYYEQYF | TGTGCCTGGAGCCAATCGGTTTACTACGAGCAGTACTTC
TRBD1 | NA | TRBJ1-4 | TRBV11-2 | CASSYRQGFNEKLFF | TGTGCCAGCAGCTACCGACAGGGCTTTAATGAAAAACTGTTTTTT
TRBD2 | NA | TRBJ2-5 | TRBV6-1 | CASSEGIIGRAGETQYF | TGTGCCAGCAGTGAGGGAATCATCGGGAGGGCCGGGGAGACCCAGTACTTC
NA | NA | TRBJ1-2 | TRBV6-5 | CASSANDRLGYTF | TGTGCCAGCAGCGCTAACGACAGGCTTGGCTACACCTTC
TRBD2 | NA | TRBJ2-1 | TRBV2 | CASSPRTSANNEQFF | TGTGCCAGCAGCCCTCGTACTAGCGCCAACAATGAGCAGTTCTTC
NA | NA | TRBJ1-1 | TRBV29-1 | CSVEDSAEAFF | TGCAGCGTTGAAGATTCTGCTGAAGCTTTCTTT
NA | NA | TRBJ2-2 | TRBV5-1 | CASSSTGGSGTSGGPNTGELFF | TGCGCCAGCAGCTCGACAGGGGGCTCCGGGACTAGCGGAGGACCGAACACCGGGGAGCTGTTTTTT
TRBD2 | NA | TRBJ2-1 | TRBV10-3 | CAITRTSGMQNEQFF | TGTGCCATCACCCGGACTAGCGGGATGCAAAATGAGCAGTTCTTC
NA | NA | TRBJ1-5 | TRBV9 | CASSEGVRGNQPQHF | TGTGCCAGCAGCGAGGGAGTAAGGGGCAATCAGCCCCAGCATTTT
TRBD2 | NA | TRBJ2-5 | TRBV10-3 | CAIGASGSQGTQYF | TGTGCCATCGGCGCTAGCGGGAGTCAGGGGACCCAGTACTTC
NA | NA | TRBJ2-7 | TRBV20-1 | CSASGWRGSYEQYF | TGCAGTGCTAGTGGGTGGCGCGGTTCCTACGAGCAGTACTTC
TRBD2 | NA | TRBJ2-7 | TRBV9 | CASSVGGTSGRGGYEQYF | TGTGCCAGCAGCGTAGGTGGGACTAGCGGGCGAGGGGGATACGAGCAGTACTTC
TRBD1 | NA | TRBJ2-7 | TRBV28 | CASSTRQGRFEQYF | TGTGCCAGCAGTACCCGACAGGGGCGGTTCGAGCAGTACTTC
TRBD1 | NA | TRBJ2-7 | TRBV3-1/TRBV3-2 | CASSRTGTYEQYF | TGTGCCAGCAGCCGGACAGGGACCTACGAGCAGTACTTC
TRBD1 | NA | TRBJ2-2 | TRBV11-2 | CASSLVSTGGWNTGELFF | TGTGCCAGCAGCTTAGTTTCGACAGGGGGCTGGAACACCGGGGAGCTGTTTTTT
TRBD2 | NA | TRBJ2-7 | TRBV5-5 | CASSSGTSYSYF | TGTGCCAGCAGCTCCGGGACTAGCTATTCGTACTTC
NA | NA | TRBJ2-5 | TRBV29-1 | CSVEDSGGGGVETQYF | TGCAGCGTTGAAGATTCGGGAGGGGGCGGCGTAGAGACCCAGTACTTC
TRBD1 | NA | TRBJ2-7 | TRBV3-1/TRBV3-2 | CASSQGFLRDRSYEQYF | TGTGCCAGCAGCCAAGGGTTCCTCCGGGACAGGAGCTACGAGCAGTACTTC
NA | NA | TRBJ2-7 | TRBV19 | CASSILAEGVHEQYF | TGTGCCAGTAGTATACTAGCCGAGGGAGTCCACGAGCAGTACTTC